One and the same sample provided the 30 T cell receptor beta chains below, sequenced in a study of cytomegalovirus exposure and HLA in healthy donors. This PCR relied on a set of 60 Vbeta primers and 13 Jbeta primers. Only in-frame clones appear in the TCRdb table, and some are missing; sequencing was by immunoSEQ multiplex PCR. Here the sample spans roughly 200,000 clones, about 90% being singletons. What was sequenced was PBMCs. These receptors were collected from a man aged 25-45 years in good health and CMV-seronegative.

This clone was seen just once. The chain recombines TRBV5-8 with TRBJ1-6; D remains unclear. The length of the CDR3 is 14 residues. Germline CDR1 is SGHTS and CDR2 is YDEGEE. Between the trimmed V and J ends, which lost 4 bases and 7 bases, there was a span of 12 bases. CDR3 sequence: CASSTGRGNSPLHF. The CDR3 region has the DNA TGTGCCAGCAGCACCGGACGGGGAAATTCACCCCTCCACTTT.

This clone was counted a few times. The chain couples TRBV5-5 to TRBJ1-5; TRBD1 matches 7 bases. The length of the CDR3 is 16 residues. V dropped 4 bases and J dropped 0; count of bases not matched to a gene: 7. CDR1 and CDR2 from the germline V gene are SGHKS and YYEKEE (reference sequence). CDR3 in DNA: TGTGCCAGCAGCATTACAGGGGCCTATAGCAATCAGCCCCAGCATTTT. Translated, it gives CASSITGAYSNQPQHF.

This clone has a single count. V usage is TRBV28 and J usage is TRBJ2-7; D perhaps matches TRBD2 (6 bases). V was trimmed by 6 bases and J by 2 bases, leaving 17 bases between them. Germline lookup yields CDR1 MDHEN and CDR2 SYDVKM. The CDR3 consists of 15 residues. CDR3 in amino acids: CASRNGGNPPYEQYF. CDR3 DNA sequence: TGTGCCAGCAGGAATGGAGGGAACCCCCCCTACGAGCAGTACTTC.

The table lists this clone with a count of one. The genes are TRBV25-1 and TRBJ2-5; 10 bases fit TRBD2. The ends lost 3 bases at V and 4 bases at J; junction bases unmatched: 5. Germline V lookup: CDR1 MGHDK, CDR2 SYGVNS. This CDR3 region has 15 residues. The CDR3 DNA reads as TGTGCCAGCAGTGACCTAGCGGGAGCAGGAGAGACCCAGTACTTC. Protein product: CASSDLAGAGETQYF.

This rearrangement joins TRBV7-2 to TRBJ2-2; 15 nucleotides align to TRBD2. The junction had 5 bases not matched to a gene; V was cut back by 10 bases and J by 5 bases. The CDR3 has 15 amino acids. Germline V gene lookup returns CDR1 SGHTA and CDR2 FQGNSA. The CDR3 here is CAIRTSGRVTGELFF. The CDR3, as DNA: TGTGCCATCCGGACTAGCGGGAGGGTTACCGGGGAGCTGTTTTTT.

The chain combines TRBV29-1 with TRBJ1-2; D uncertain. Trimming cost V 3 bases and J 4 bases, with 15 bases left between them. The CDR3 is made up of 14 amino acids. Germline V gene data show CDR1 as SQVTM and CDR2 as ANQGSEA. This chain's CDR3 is CSVEVARLAYGYTF. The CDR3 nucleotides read TGCAGCGTTGAGGTCGCACGTCTGGCCTATGGCTACACCTTC.

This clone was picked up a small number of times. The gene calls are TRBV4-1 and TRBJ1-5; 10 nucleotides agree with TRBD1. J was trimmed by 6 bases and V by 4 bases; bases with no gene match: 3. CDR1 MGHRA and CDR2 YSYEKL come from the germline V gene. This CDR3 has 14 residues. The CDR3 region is CASSPGTGAQPQHF. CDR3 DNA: TGCGCCAGCAGCCCCGGGACAGGGGCTCAGCCCCAGCATTTT.

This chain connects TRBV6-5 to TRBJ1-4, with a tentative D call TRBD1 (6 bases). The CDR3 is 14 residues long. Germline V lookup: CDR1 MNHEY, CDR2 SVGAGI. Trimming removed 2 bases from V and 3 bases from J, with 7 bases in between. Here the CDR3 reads CASSYGQPNEKLFF. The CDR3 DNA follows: TGTGCCAGCAGTTACGGACAGCCTAATGAAAAACTGTTTTTT.

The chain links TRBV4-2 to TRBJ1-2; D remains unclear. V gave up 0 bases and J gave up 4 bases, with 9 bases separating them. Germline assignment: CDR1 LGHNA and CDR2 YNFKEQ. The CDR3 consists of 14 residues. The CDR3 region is CASSQEVVGYGYTF. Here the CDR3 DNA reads TGTGCCAGCAGCCAAGAAGTGGTCGGCTATGGCTACACCTTC.

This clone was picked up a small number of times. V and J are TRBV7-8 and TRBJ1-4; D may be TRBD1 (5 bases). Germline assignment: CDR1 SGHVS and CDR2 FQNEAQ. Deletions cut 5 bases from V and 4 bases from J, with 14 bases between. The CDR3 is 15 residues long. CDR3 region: CASSPKGRVNEKLFF. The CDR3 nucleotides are TGTGCCAGCAGCCCGAAGGGGAGGGTTAATGAAAAACTGTTTTTT. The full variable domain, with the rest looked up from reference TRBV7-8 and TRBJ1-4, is GAGVSQSPRYKVAKRGQDVALRCDPISGHVSLFWYQQALGQGPEFLTYFQNEAQLDKSGLPSDRFFAERPEGSVSTLKIQRTQQEDSAVYLCASSPKGRVNEKLFFGSGTQLSVL.

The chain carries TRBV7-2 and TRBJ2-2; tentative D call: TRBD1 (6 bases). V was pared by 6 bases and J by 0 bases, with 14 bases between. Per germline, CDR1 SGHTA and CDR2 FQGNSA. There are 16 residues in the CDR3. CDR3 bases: TGTGCCAGCAGTAAGGGGGTCCTCGCGAACACCGGGGAGCTGTTTTTT. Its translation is CASSKGVLANTGELFF.

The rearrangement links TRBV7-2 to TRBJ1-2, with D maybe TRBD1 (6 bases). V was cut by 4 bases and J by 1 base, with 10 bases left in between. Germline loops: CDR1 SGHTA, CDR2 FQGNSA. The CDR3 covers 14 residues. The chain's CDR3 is CASSSGRGNYGYTF. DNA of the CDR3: TGTGCCAGCAGCTCCGGCAGGGGTAACTATGGCTACACCTTC.

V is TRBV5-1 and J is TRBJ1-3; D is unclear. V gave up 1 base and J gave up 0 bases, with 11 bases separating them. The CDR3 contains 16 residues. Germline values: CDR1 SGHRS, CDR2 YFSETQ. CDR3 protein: CASSLSAVSSGNTIYF. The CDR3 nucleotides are TGCGCCAGCAGCTTGTCGGCGGTGAGCTCTGGAAACACCATATATTTT. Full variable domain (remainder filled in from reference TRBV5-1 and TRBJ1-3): KAGVTQTPRYLIKTRGQQVTLSCSPISGHRSVSWYQQTPGQGLQFLFEYFSETQRNKGNFPGRFSGRQFSNSRSEMNVSTLELGDSALYLCASSLSAVSSGNTIYFGEGSWLTVV.

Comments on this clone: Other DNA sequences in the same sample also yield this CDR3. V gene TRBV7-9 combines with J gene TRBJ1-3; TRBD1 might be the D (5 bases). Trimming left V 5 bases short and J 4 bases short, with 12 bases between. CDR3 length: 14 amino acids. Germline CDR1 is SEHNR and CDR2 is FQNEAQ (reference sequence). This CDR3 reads CASSLQGAGNTIYF. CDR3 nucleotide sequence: TGTGCCAGCAGCCTTCAGGGTGCCGGAAACACCATATATTTT.

CDR3 nucleotide sequence: TGTGCCAGTAGATCCGGACAGTATCAGCCCCAGCATTTT. Protein product: CASRSGQYQPQHF. The V and J genes are TRBV19 and TRBJ1-5, with D perhaps TRBD1 (6 bases). Deletions cut 6 bases from V and 5 bases from J, with 11 bases between. Germline lookup yields CDR1 LNHDA and CDR2 SQIVND (reference sequence). This CDR3 contains 13 residues.

CDR3 loop: CASILLGLAGTTDTQYF. Written as DNA, the CDR3 is TGTGCCAGCATCCTACTGGGGCTAGCGGGGACCACAGATACGCAGTATTTT. The gene calls are TRBV7-2 and TRBJ2-3, with 9 positions matching TRBD2. Trimming took 7 bases from V and 2 from J; bases not matched to a gene: 13. CDR1 is SGHTA, CDR2 FQGNSA, per germline. This CDR3 comprises 17 residues.

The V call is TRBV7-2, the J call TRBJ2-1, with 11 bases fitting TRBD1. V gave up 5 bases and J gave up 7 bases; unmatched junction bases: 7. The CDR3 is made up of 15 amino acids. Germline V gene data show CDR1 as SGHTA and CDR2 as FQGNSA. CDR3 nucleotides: TGTGCCAGCAGCAAAAGGGACAGGGGGGAGAATGAGCAGTTCTTC. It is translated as CASSKRDRGENEQFF.

CDR3 loop: CASSKDTASAYEQYF. The CDR3 DNA follows: TGTGCCAGCAGCAAAGACACCGCGTCGGCCTACGAGCAGTACTTC. The V and J genes are TRBV11-2 and TRBJ2-7; D remains ambiguous. The germline gives CDR1 SGHAT, CDR2 FQNNGV. There are 15 residues in the CDR3. Trimming took off 5 bases at V and 2 bases at J, with 16 bases between the two ends.

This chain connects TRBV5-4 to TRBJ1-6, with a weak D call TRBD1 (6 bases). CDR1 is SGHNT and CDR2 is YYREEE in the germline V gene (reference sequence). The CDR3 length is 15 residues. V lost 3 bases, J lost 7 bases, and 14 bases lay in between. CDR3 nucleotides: TGTGCCAGCAGCTCTTTAGTGCAGGGGAATTCACCCCTCCACTTT. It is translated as CASSSLVQGNSPLHF. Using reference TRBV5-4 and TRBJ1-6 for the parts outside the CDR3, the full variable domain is ETGVTQSPTHLIKTRGQQVTLRCSSQSGHNTVSWYQQALGQGPQFIFQYYREEENGRGNFPPRFSGLQFPNYSSELNVNALELDDSALYLCASSSLVQGNSPLHFGNGTRLTVT.

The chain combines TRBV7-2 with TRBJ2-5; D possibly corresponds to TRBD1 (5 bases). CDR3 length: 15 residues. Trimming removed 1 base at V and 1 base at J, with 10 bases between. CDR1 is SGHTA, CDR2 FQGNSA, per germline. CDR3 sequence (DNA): TGTGCCAGCAGCTTAGTTGGACACCTCCAAGAGACCCAGTACTTC. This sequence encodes CASSLVGHLQETQYF.

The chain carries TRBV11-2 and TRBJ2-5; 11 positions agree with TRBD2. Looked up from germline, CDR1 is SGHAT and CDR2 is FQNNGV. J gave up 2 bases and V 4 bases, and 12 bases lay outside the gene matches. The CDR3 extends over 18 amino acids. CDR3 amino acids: CASSSLLLAGDNQETQYF. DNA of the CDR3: TGTGCCAGCAGCTCGCTCCTACTAGCGGGGGACAATCAAGAGACCCAGTACTTC.

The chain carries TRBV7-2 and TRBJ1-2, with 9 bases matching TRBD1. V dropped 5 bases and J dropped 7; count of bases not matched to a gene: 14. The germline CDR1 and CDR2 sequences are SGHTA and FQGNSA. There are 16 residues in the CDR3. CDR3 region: CASSPRPGQGYAGYTF. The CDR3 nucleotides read TGTGCCAGCAGCCCCCGACCGGGACAGGGTTATGCTGGCTACACCTTC.

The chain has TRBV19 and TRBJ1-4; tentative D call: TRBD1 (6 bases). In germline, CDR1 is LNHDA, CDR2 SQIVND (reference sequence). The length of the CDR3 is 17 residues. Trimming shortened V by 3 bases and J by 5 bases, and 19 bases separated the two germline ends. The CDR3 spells CASSMYPRVQGNEKLFF. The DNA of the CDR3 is TGTGCCAGTAGTATGTATCCCAGGGTACAGGGAAATGAAAAACTGTTTTTT.

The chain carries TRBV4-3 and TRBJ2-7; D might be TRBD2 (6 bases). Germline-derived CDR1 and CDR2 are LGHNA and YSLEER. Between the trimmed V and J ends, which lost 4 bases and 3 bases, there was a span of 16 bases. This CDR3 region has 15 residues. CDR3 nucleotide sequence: TGCGCCAGCAGCCTTGAGGTGGGGGGAAACTACGAGCAGTACTTC. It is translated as CASSLEVGGNYEQYF.

The CDR3 sequence is CASSISFRTTGNTIYF. The CDR3 DNA reads TGTGCCAGCAGCATTTCCTTTAGGACAACTGGAAACACCATATATTTT. The chain carries TRBV7-9 and TRBJ1-3, with a weak D call TRBD1 (5 bases). The length of the CDR3 is 16 residues. CDR1 and CDR2 (germline): SEHNR, FQNEAQ (reference sequence). Trimming cost V 5 bases and J 2 bases, with 16 bases left between them.

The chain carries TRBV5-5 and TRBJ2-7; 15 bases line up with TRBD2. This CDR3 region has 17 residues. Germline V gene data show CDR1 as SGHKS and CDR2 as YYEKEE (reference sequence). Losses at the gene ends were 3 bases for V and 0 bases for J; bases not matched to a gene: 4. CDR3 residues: CASSYGLAGGSSYEQYF. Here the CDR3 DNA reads TGTGCCAGCAGCTACGGACTAGCGGGAGGGAGCTCCTACGAGCAGTACTTC.

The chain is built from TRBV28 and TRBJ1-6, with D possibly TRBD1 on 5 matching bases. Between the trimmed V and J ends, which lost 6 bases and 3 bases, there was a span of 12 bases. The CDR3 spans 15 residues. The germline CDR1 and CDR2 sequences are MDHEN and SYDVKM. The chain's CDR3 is CASRGGVLYNSPLHF. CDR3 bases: TGTGCCAGCAGGGGGGGGGTCCTCTATAATTCACCCCTCCACTTT.

For the CDR3, the DNA is TGTGCCATCCAATATCGGTCAGGGGGTGGCGGCTACACCTTC. Its protein is CAIQYRSGGGGYTF. The chain recombines TRBV10-3 with TRBJ1-2, with TRBD1 matching over 7 bases. The V and J ends lost 8 bases and 8 bases, in that order; junction bases with no gene match: 14. The CDR3 length is 14 residues. Germline CDR1 reads ENHRY; CDR2 reads SYGVKD.

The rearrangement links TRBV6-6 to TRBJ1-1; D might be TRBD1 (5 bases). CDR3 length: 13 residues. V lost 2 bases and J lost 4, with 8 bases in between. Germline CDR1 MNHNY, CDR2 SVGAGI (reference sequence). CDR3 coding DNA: TGTGCCAGCAGTTACCTAAGGGGCACTGAAGCTTTCTTT. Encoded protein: CASSYLRGTEAFF.

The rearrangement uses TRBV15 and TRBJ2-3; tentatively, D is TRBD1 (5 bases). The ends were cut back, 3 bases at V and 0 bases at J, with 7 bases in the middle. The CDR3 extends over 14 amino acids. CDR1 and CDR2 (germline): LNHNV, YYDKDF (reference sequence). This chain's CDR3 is CATSRGPSTDTQYF. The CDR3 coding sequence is TGTGCCACCAGCAGGGGGCCGAGCACAGATACGCAGTATTTT. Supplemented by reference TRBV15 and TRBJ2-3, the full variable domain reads DAMVIQNPRYQVTQFGKPVTLSCSQTLNHNVMYWYQQKSSQAPKLLFHYYDKDFNNEADTPDNFQSRRPNTSFCFLDIRSPGLGDTAMYLCATSRGPSTDTQYFGPGTRLTVL.